This T cell receptor (beta chain) was found in a study of human T cells and chemical hapten exposure. Turning to the study itself: How much TCR each sample yielded varied, mostly because pooled library volumes differed slightly. Study results and limitations: DPC sensitization did not alter TCRs above 1 in 1000 frequency.

The trim removed 5 bases at V and 5 bases at J, leaving 5 bases unmatched. Germline V gene data show CDR1 as SGHAT and CDR2 as FQNNGV. The CDR3 spans 15 residues. Unique molecular identifiers were affixed to discrete cDNA molecules within the library. TCRdb itself ran the 5' RACE reads through MiXCR, one entry per CDR3 protein. The table shows 110,000 or so distinct CDR3 sequences, with around 20% occurring only once. Total RNA was extracted from unfractionated whole blood. A word on this clonotype: What it recognizes is unknown.

V and J are TRBV11-2 and TRBJ2-5, with 13 bases aligning to TRBD2. This receptor was identified in a human donor in good health. The DNA of the CDR3 is TGTGCCAGCAGCACTAGCGGGAGGGCCAAGGAGACCCAGTACTTC. This codes for CASSTSGRAKETQYF.